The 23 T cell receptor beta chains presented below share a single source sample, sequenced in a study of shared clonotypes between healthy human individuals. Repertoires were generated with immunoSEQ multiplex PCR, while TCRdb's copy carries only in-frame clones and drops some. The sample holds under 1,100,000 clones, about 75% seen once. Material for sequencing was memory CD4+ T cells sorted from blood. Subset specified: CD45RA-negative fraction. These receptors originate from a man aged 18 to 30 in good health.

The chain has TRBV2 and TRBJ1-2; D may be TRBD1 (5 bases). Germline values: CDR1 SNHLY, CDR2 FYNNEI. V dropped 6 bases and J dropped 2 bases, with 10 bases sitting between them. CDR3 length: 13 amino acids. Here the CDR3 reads CASSKTANYGYTF. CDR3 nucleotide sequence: TGTGCCAGCAGCAAGACAGCGAACTATGGCTACACCTTC.

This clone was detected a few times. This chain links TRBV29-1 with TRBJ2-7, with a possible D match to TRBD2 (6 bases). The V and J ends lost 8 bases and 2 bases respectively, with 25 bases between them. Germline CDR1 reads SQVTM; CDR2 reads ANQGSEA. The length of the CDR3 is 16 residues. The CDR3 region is CSISGGWGGPTYEQYF. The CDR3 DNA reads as TGCAGCATCTCCGGAGGATGGGGAGGCCCCACCTACGAGCAGTACTTC.

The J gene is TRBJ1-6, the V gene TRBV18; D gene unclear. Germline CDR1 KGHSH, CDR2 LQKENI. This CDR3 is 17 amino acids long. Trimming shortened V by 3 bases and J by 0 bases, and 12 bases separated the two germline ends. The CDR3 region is CASSPQQLSSYNSPLHF. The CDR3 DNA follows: TGTGCCAGCTCACCGCAACAGCTGAGCTCCTATAATTCACCCCTCCACTTT.

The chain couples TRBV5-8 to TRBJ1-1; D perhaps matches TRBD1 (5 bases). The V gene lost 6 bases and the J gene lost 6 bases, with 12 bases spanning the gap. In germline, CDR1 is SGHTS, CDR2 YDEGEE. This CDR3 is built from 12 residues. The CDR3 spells CASIRKGPEAFF. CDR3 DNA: TGTGCCAGCATAAGGAAGGGGCCTGAAGCTTTCTTT.

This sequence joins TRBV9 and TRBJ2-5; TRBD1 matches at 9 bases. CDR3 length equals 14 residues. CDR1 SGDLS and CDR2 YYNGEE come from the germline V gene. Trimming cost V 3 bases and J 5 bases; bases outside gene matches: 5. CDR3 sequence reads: CASSDGTGYETQYF. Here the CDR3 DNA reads TGTGCCAGCAGCGACGGGACAGGGTACGAGACCCAGTACTTC.

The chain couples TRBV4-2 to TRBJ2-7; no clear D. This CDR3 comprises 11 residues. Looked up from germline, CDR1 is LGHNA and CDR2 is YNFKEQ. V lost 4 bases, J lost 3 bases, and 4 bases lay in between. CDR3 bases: TGTGCCAGCAGCCGTAACTACGAGCAGTACTTC. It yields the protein CASSRNYEQYF.

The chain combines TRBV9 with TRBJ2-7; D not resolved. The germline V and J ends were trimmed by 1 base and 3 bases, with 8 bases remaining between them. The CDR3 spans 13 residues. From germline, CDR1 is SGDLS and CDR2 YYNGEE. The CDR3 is CASSVTLDYEQYF. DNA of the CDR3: TGTGCCAGCAGCGTAACCCTAGACTACGAGCAGTACTTC.

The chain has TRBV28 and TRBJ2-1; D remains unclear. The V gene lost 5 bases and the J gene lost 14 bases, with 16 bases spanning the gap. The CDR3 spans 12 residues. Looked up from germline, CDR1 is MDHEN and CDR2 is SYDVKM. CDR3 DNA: TGTGCCAGCAGTCCCTATGCCAAGGATAAGTTCTTC. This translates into CASSPYAKDKFF.

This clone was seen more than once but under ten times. CDR3 sequence (DNA): TGTGCCAGCAGTTCATCGGACTCCCCCATTGGCTACACCTTC. Translated: CASSSSDSPIGYTF. J is TRBJ1-2 and V is TRBV28; D unclear. Germline CDR1 reads MDHEN; CDR2 reads SYDVKM. V was shortened by 4 bases and J by 7 bases, with 16 bases between the two germline ends. The CDR3 spans 14 residues.

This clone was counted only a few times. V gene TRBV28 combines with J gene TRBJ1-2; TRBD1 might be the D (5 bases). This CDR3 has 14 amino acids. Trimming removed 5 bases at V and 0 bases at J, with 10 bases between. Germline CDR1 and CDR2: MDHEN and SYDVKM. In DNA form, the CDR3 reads TGTGCCAGCAGTATACAGGCAGCTAACTATGGCTACACCTTC. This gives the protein CASSIQAANYGYTF.

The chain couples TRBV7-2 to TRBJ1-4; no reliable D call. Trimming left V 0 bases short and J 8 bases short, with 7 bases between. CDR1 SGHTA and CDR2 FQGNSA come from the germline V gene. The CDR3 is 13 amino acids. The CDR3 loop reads CASSLAYGEKLFF. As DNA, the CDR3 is TGTGCCAGCAGCTTAGCGTATGGCGAAAAACTGTTTTTT.

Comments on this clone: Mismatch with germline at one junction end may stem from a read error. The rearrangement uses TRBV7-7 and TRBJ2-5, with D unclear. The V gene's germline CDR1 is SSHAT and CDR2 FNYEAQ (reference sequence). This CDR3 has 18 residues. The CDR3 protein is CASSLGRVGRDTLETQYF. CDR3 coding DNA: TGTGCTAGCAGCTTAGGAAGGGTTGGGCGTGATACTCTGGAGACCCAGTACTTC.

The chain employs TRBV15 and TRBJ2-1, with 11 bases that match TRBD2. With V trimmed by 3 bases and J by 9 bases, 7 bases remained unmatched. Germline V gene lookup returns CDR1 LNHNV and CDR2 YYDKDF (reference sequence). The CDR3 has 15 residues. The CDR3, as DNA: TGTGCCACCAGCAGGGGGGGACTAGCGGCGGGTGAGCAGTTCTTC. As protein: CATSRGGLAAGEQFF. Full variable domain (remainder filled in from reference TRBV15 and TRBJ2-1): DAMVIQNPRYQVTQFGKPVTLSCSQTLNHNVMYWYQQKSSQAPKLLFHYYDKDFNNEADTPDNFQSRRPNTSFCFLDIRSPGLGDTAMYLCATSRGGLAAGEQFFGPGTRLTVL.

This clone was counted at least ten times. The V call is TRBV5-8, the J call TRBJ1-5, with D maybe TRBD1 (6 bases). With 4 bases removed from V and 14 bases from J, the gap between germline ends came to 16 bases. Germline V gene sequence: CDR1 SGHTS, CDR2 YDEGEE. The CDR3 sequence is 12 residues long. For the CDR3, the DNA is TGTGCCAGCAGCCTTCGGACAGCAAATAAGCATTTT. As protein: CASSLRTANKHF.

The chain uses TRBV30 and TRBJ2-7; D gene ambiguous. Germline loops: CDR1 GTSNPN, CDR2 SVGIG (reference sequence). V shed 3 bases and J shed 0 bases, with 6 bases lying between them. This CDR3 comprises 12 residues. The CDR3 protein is CAWRGNSYEQYF. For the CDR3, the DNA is TGTGCCTGGAGAGGGAACTCCTACGAGCAGTACTTC.

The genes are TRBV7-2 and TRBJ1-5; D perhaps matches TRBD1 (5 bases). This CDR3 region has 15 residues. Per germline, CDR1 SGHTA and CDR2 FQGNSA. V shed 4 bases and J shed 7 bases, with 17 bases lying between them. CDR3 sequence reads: CASSSTRDSGQPQHF. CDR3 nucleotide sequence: TGTGCCAGCAGCTCAACCCGGGACTCAGGCCAGCCCCAGCATTTT.

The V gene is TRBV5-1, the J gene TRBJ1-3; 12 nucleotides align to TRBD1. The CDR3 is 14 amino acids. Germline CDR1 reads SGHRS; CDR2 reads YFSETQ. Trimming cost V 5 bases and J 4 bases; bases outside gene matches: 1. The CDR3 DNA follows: TGCGCCAGCAGGGGACAGGGGGCCGGAAACACCATATATTTT. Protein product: CASRGQGAGNTIYF.

The CDR3 region is CASSETGHKLFF. The CDR3 bases are TGTGCCAGCAGTGAGACAGGGCATAAACTGTTTTTT. The chain couples TRBV2 to TRBJ1-4, with 7 bases identical to TRBD1. The trim removed 3 bases at V and 11 bases at J, leaving 3 bases unmatched. The CDR3 totals 12 residues. Germline V lookup: CDR1 SNHLY, CDR2 FYNNEI.

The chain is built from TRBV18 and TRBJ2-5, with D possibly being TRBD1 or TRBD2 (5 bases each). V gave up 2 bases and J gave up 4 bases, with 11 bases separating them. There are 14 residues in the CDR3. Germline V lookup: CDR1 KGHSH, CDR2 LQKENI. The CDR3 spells CASSPLGDRETQYF. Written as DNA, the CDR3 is TGTGCCAGCTCACCATTAGGGGACCGAGAGACCCAGTACTTC.

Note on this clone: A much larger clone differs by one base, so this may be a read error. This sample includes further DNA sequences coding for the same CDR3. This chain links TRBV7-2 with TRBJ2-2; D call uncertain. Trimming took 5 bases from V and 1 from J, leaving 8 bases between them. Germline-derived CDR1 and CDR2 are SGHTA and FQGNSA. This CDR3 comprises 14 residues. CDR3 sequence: CASSPFGNTGELFF. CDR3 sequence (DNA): TGTGCCAGCAGCCCCTTCGGGAACACCGGGGAGCTGTTTTTT.

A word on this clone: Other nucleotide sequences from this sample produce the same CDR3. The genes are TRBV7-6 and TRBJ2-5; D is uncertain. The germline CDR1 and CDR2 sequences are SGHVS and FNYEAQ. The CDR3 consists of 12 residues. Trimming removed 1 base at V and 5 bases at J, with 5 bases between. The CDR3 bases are TGTGCCAGCAGCTTAGGTCAGGAGACCCAGTACTTC. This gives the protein CASSLGQETQYF.

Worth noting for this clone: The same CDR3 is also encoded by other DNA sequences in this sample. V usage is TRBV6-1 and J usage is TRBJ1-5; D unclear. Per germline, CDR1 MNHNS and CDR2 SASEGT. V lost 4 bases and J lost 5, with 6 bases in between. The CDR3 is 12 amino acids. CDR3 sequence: CASSAGDQPQHF. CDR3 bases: TGTGCCAGCAGTGCTGGAGATCAGCCCCAGCATTTT.

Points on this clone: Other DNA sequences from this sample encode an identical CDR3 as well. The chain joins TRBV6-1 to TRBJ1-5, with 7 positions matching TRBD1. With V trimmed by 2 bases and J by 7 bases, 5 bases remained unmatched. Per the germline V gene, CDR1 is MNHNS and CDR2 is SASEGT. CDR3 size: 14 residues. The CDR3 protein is CASSERQGGQPQHF. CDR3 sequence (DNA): TGTGCCAGCAGTGAAAGGCAGGGGGGGCAGCCCCAGCATTTT.